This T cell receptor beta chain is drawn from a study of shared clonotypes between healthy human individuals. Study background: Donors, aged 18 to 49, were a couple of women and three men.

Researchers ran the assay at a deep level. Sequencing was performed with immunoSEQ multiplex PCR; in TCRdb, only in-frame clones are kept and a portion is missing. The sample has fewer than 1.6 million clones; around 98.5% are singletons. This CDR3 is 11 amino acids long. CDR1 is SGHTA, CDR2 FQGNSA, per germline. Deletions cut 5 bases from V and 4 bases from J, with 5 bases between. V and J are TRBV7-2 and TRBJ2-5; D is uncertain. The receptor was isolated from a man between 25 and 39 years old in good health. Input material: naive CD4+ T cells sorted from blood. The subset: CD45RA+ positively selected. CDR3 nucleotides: TGTGCCAGCAGCGGTAGAGAGACCCAGTACTTC. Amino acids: CASSGRETQYF.